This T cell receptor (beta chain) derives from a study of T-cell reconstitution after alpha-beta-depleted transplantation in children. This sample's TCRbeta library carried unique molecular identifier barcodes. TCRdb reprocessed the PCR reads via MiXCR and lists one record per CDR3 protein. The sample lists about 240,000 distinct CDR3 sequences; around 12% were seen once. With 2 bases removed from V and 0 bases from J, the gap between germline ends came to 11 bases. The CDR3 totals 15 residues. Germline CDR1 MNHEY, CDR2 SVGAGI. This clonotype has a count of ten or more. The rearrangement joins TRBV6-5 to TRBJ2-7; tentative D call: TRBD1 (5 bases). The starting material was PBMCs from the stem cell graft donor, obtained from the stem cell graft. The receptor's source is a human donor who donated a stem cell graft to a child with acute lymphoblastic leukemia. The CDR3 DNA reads TGTGCCAGCAGTTACGGGGCCTTAAGCTCCTACGAGCAGTACTTC. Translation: CASSYGALSSYEQYF.